This T cell receptor beta chain appears in the sequencing data of a study of control samples from healthy donors and cancer patients. Clones were read by immunoSEQ multiplex PCR, and TCRdb kept only the in-frame ones, dropping some. The repertoire holds about 120,000 clones, with about 93% as singletons. The germline V gene has CDR1 LNHDA and CDR2 SQIVND (reference sequence). The CDR3 consists of 15 residues. After removal of 3 bases from V and 4 bases from J, the junction contained 6 bases not matched to a gene. The sequenced sample was PBMCs. The sequence was collected from a man in his forties or fifties with head and neck cancer. The rearrangement uses TRBV19 and TRBJ1-5; 7 bases are a match to TRBD1. As DNA, the CDR3 is TGTGCCAGTAGTATTGGGAACAGGGGAAATCAGCCCCAGCATTTT. The encoded protein is CASSIGNRGNQPQHF.